This TCR beta chain was retrieved from a study of T cell responses to AZD1222 COVID-19 vaccine. Method: immunoSEQ multiplex PCR; TCRdb's copy keeps in-frame clones and lacks some. Seen here are tens of thousands of clones, 65% to 90% observed once, and the top ten hold 11%. The germline V gene has CDR1 KGHSH and CDR2 LQKENI. V lost 2 bases to trimming and J lost 6 bases; unmatched junction nucleotides: 7. The CDR3 is made up of 16 amino acids. The sample consisted of peripheral blood, taken 28 days after the second AZD1222 dose. This sequence originates from an adult who received the AZD1222 COVID-19 vaccine. V is TRBV18 and J is TRBJ2-3; 11 bases align to TRBD2. The CDR3 reads CASSPNGLAGGDTQYF. The CDR3 nucleotides are TGTGCCAGCTCACCAAACGGACTAGCGGGCGGGGATACGCAGTATTTT.